This TCR beta chain was identified in a study of post-analysis software for immune sequencing data. The overall study: The courses of disease that were included comprised relapsing-remitting, secondary progressive and progressive-relapsing multiple sclerosis.

The study's findings and limits: When patients were compared with controls, four or five TRBV segments were more frequent, TRBV5-6, TRBV5-1 and TRBV20-1 among them. Controls significantly exceeded multiple sclerosis patients in normalized Chao1 diversity. F-measure co-clustering was strong for batch-matched samples.

This clonotype came up a few times. Antigen specificity is unknown. Prepared TCR beta cDNA libraries contained unique molecular identifiers. A single record per CDR3 protein comes from TCRdb applying MiXCR to the PCR reads. The sample holds roughly 650,000 distinct CDR3 sequences, 55% to 60% seen once. The CDR3 sequence is 13 residues long. Germline CDR1 is SGHTA and CDR2 is FQGNSA. With 4 bases clipped from V and 11 bases from J, the junction kept 9 bases outside the gene matches. Sequenced material: blood. The chain employs TRBV7-2 and TRBJ1-1, with 8 nucleotides matching TRBD1. The sequence was obtained from a girl aged 2 to 9 with multiple sclerosis. The CDR3 sequence is CASSSLQGVDAFF. The CDR3 nucleotides are TGTGCCAGCAGCTCCTTACAGGGGGTGGATGCTTTCTTT.